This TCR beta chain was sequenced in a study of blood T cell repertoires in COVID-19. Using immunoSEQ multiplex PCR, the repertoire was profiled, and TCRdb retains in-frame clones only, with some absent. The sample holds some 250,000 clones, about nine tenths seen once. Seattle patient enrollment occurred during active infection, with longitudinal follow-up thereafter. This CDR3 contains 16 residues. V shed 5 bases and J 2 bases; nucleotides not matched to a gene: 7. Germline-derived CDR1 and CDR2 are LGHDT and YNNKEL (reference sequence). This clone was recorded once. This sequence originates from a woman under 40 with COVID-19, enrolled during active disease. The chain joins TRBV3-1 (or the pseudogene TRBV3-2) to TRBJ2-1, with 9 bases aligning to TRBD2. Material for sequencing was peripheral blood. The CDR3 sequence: CASSTLAGNTYNEQFF. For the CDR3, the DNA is TGTGCCAGCAGCACCCTAGCGGGGAATACCTACAATGAGCAGTTCTTC.